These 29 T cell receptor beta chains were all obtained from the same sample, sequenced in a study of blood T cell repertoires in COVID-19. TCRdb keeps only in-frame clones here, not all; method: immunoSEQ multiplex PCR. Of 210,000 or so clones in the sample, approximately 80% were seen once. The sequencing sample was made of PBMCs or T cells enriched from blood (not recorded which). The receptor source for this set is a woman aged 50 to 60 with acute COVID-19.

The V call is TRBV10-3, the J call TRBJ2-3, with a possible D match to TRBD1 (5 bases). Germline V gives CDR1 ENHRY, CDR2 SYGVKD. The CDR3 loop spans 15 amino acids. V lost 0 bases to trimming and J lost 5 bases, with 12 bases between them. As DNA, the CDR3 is TGTGCCATCAGTGAGTCGGGGCAAGAGATAGATACGCAGTATTTT. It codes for CAISESGQEIDTQYF.

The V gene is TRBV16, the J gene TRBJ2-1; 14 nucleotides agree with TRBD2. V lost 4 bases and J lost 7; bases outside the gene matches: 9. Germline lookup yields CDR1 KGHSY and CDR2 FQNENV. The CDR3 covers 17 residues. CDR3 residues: CASSPEGLAGGLNEQFF. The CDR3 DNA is TGTGCCAGCAGCCCTGAAGGACTAGCGGGGGGTTTGAATGAGCAGTTCTTC.

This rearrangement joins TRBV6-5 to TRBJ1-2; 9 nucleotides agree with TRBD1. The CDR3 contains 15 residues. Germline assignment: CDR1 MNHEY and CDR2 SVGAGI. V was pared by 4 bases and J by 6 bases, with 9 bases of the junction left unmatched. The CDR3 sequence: CASSLGDRAFDGYTF. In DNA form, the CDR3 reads TGTGCCAGCAGTTTGGGGGACAGGGCTTTCGATGGCTACACCTTC.

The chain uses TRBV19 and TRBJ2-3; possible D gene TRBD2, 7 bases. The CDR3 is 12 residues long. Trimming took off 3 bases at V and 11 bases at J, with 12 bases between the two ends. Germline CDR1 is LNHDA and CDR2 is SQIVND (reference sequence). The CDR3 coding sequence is TGTGCCAGTAGTATTTGGGGAGGGGGGCAGTATTTT. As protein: CASSIWGGGQYF.

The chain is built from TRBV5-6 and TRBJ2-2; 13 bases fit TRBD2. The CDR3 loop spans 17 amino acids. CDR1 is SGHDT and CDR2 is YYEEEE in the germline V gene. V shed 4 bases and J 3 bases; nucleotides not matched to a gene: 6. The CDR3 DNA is TGTGCCAGCAGCGAGGGACTAGCGGGACTTTACACCGGGGAGCTGTTTTTT. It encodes CASSEGLAGLYTGELFF.

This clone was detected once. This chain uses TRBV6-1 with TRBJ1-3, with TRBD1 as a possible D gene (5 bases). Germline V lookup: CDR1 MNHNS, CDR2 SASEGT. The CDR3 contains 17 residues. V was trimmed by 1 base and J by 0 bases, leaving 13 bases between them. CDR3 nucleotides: TGTGCCAGCAGTGAAGAGAGACAGATATACTCTGGAAACACCATATATTTT. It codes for CASSEERQIYSGNTIYF.

The CDR3 DNA follows: TGTGCCAGCAGCCAGGCCCCTGGGGGGAGGGGAGGCGGCTACACCTTC. Translation: CASSQAPGGRGGGYTF. The V and J genes are TRBV3-1 (or the pseudogene TRBV3-2) and TRBJ1-2, with D possibly being TRBD1 (5 bases). Deletions cut 3 bases from V and 8 bases from J, with 22 bases between. The CDR3 has 16 residues. The germline V gene has CDR1 LGHDT and CDR2 YNNKEL (reference sequence).

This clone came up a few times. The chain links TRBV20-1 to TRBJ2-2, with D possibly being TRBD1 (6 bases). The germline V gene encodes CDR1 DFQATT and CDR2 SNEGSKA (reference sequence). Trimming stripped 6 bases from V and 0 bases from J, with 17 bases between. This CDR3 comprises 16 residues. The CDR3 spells CSASPGARANTGELFF. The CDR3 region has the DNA TGCAGTGCCAGTCCAGGGGCGAGGGCGAACACCGGGGAGCTGTTTTTT.

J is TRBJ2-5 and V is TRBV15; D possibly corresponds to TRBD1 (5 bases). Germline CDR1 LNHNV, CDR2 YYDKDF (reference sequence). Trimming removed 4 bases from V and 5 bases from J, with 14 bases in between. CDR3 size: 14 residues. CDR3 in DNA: TGTGCCACCAGCAACTTCGGCAGGGATGAGACCCAGTACTTC. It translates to CATSNFGRDETQYF. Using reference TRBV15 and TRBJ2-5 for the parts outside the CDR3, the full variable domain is DAMVIQNPRYQVTQFGKPVTLSCSQTLNHNVMYWYQQKSSQAPKLLFHYYDKDFNNEADTPDNFQSRRPNTSFCFLDIRSPGLGDTAMYLCATSNFGRDETQYFGPGTRLLVL.

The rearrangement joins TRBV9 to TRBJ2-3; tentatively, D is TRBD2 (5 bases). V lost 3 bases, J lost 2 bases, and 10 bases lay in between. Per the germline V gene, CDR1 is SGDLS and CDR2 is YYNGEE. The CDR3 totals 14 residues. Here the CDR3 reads CASSELDYTDTQYF. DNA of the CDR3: TGTGCCAGCAGCGAACTTGACTACACAGATACGCAGTATTTT.

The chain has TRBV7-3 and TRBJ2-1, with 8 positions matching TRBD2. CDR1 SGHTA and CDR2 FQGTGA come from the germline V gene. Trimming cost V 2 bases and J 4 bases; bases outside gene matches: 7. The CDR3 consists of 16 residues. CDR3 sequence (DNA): TGTGCCAGCAGCTTAGGCGGACTAGCAACTTACAATGAGCAGTTCTTC. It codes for CASSLGGLATYNEQFF.

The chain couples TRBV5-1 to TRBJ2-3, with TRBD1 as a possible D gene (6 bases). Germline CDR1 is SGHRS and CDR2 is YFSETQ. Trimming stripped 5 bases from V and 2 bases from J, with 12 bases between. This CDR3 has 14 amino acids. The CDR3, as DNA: TGCGCCAGCAGGCTACAGGGACACACAGATACGCAGTATTTT. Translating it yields CASRLQGHTDTQYF. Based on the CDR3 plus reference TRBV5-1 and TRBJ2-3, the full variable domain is KAGVTQTPRYLIKTRGQQVTLSCSPISGHRSVSWYQQTPGQGLQFLFEYFSETQRNKGNFPGRFSGRQFSNSRSEMNVSTLELGDSALYLCASRLQGHTDTQYFGPGTRLTVL.

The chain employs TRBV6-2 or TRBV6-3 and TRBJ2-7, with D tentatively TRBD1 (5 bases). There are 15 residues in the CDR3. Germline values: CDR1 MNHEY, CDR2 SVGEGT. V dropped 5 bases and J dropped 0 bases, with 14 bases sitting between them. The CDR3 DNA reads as TGTGCCAGCAGTCCCCGACAGAGCAGCTCCTACGAGCAGTACTTC. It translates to CASSPRQSSSYEQYF.

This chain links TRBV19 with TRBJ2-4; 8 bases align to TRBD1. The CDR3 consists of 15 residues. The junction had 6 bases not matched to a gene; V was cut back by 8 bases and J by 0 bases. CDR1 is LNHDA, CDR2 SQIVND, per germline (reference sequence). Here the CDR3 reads CASEKDRGAKNIQYF. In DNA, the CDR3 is TGTGCCAGTGAGAAAGACAGGGGAGCCAAAAACATTCAGTACTTC. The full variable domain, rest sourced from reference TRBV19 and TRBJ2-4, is DGGITQSPKYLFRKEGQNVTLSCEQNLNHDAMYWYRQDPGQGLRLIYYSQIVNDFQKGDIAEGYSVSREKKESFPLTVTSAQKNPTAFYLCASEKDRGAKNIQYFGAGTRLSVL.

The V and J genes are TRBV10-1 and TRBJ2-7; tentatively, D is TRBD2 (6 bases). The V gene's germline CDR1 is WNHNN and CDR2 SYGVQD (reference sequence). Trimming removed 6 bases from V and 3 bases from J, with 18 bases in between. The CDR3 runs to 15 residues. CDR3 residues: CASRRHSTSCYEQYF. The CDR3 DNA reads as TGCGCCAGCAGGCGTCACTCGACTAGTTGCTACGAGCAGTACTTC.

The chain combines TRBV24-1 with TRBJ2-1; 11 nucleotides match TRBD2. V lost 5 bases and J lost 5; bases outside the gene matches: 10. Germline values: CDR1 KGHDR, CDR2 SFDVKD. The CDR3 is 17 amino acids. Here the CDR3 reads CATSGAGELAGDNEQFF. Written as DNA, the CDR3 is TGTGCCACCAGTGGAGCGGGAGAACTAGCGGGAGACAATGAGCAGTTCTTC.

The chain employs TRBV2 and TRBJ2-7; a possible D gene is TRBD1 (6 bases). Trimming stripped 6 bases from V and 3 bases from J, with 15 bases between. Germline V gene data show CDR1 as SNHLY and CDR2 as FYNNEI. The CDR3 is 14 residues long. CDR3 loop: CASRGRDTFYEQYF. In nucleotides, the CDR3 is TGTGCCAGCAGAGGCCGGGACACCTTCTACGAGCAGTACTTC.

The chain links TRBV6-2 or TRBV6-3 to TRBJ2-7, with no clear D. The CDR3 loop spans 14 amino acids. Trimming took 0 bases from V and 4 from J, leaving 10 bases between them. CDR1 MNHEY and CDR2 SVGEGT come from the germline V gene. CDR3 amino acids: CASSYSSVSYEQYF. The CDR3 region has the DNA TGTGCCAGCAGTTACTCGAGTGTCTCTTACGAGCAGTACTTC.

CDR3 bases: TGTGCTAGTGGTTTGTTGGTAGCGGGCAACAATGAGCAGTTCTTC. It is translated as CASGLLVAGNNEQFF. J is TRBJ2-1 and V is TRBV12-5, with 7 bases aligning to TRBD2. The CDR3 consists of 15 residues. The germline V gene has CDR1 LGHNT and CDR2 FRNRAP. V lost 2 bases, J lost 5 bases, and 6 bases stayed unmatched.

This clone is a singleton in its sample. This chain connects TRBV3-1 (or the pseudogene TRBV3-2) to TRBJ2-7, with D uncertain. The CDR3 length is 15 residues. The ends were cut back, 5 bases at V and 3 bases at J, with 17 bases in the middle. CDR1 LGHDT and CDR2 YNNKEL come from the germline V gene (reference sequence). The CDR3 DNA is TGTGCCAGCAGCAAGACTCCTGGAGAGTTCTACGAGCAGTACTTC. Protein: CASSKTPGEFYEQYF.

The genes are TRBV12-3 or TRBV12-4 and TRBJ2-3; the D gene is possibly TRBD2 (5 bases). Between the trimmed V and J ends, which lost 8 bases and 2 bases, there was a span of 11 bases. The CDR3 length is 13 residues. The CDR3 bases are TGTGCCAGCGGCGGACTGAACACAGATACGCAGTATTTT. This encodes CASGGLNTDTQYF.

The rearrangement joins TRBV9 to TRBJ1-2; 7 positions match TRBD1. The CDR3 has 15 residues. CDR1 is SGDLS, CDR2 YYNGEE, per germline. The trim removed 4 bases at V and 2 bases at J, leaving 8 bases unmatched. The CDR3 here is CASSTLRGRNYGYTF. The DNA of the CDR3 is TGTGCCAGCAGCACCCTCAGGGGGAGGAACTATGGCTACACCTTC.

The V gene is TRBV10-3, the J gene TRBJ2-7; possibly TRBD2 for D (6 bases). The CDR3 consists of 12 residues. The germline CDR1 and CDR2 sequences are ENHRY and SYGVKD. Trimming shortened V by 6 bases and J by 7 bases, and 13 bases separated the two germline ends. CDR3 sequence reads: CAISFSGGEQYF. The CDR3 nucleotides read TGTGCCATCAGCTTTTCAGGAGGGGAGCAGTACTTC.

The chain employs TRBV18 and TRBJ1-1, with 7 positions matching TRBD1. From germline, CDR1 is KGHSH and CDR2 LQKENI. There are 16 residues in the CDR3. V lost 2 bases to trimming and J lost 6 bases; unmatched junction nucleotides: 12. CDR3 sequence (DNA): TGTGCCAGCTCACCAAGAGGGGGACTTCAGGGGGCTGAAGCTTTCTTT. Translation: CASSPRGGLQGAEAFF. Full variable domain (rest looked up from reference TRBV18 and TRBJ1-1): NAGVMQNPRHLVRRRGQEARLRCSPMKGHSHVYWYRQLPEEGLKFMVYLQKENIIDESGMPKERFSAEFPKEGPSILRIQQVVRGDSAAYFCASSPRGGLQGAEAFFGQGTRLTVV.

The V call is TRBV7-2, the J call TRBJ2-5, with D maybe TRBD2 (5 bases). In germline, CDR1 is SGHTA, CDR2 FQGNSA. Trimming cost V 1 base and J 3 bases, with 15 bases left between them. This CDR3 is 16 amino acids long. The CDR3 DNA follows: TGTGCCAGCAGCTTAGGAACCCTAACTAGGAAAGAGACCCAGTACTTC. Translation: CASSLGTLTRKETQYF.

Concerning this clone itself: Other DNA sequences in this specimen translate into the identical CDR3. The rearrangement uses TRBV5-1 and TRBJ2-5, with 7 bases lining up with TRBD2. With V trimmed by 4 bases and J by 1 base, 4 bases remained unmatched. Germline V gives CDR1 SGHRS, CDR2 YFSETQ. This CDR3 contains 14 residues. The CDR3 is CASSLTSPQETQYF. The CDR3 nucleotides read TGCGCCAGCAGCCTGACTAGCCCCCAAGAGACCCAGTACTTC.

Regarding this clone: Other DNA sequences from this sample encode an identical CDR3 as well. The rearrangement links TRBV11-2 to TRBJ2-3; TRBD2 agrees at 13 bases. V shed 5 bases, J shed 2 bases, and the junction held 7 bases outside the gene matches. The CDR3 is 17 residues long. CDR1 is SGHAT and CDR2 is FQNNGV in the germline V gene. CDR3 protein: CASSLGLAGDFTDTQYF. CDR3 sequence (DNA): TGTGCCAGCAGCCTAGGACTAGCGGGGGACTTCACAGATACGCAGTATTTT.

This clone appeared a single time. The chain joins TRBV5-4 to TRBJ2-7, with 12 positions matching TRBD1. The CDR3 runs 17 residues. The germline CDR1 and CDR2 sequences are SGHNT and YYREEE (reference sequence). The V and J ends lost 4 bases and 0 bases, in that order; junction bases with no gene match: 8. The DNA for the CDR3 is TGTGCCAGCAGCCCAGGGACAGGGGGCTCCCTCTCCTACGAGCAGTACTTC. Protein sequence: CASSPGTGGSLSYEQYF. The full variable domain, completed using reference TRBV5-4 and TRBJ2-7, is ETGVTQSPTHLIKTRGQQVTLRCSSQSGHNTVSWYQQALGQGPQFIFQYYREEENGRGNFPPRFSGLQFPNYSSELNVNALELDDSALYLCASSPGTGGSLSYEQYFGPGTRLTVT.

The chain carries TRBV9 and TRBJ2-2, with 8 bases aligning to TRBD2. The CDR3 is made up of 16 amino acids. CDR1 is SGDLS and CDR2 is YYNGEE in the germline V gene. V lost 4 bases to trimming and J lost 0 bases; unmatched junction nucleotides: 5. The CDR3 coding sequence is TGTGCCAGCAGCCCCACGGGGGGGGCGAACACCGGGGAGCTGTTTTTT. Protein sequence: CASSPTGGANTGELFF.